These 27 T cell receptor beta chains were sequenced from one sample in a study of beta chain features in type 1 diabetes. Isolated RNA was reverse transcribed in full, so expressed TCRB transcripts were sequenced. Profiled with immunoSEQ multiplex PCR; TCRdb holds only in-frame clones, not every one. The sample has some 350,000 clones, over 8.5% seen once. Their recognized antigens are unknown. Regarding the study as a whole: Across all four CD4+ subsets, people with type 1 diabetes showed modestly shorter TCRB CDR3s.

The specimen sequenced was central memory CD4+ T cells from blood. These receptors originate from a man younger than 40 with type 1 diabetes.

The chain carries TRBV7-2 and TRBJ1-2; 12 nucleotides match TRBD1. This CDR3 region has 15 residues. Germline CDR1 and CDR2: SGHTA and FQGNSA. V lost 5 bases, J lost 7 bases, and 8 bases stayed unmatched. The CDR3: CASSPGDRGRLGYTF. As DNA, the CDR3 is TGTGCCAGCAGCCCCGGGGACAGGGGGCGGCTTGGCTACACCTTC.

This clone was seen a handful of times. This chain connects TRBV18 to TRBJ2-1; D not resolved. CDR3 length: 15 amino acids. Trimming removed 4 bases from V and 0 bases from J, with 10 bases in between. The germline V gene has CDR1 KGHSH and CDR2 LQKENI. The CDR3 region is CASSRGDSSYNEQFF. CDR3 DNA: TGTGCCAGCTCACGAGGAGACTCCTCCTACAATGAGCAGTTCTTC.

This clone has a handful of counts. The chain combines TRBV5-1 with TRBJ2-7; D may be TRBD1 or TRBD2 (8 bases each). Trimming took off 4 bases at V and 2 bases at J, with 16 bases between the two ends. Germline assignment: CDR1 SGHRS and CDR2 YFSETQ. This CDR3 region has 15 residues. Here the CDR3 reads CASSPGGTGPYEQYF. The CDR3 region has the DNA TGCGCCAGCAGCCCGGGAGGGACAGGTCCCTACGAGCAGTACTTC.

The genes are TRBV7-3 and TRBJ1-2; D call uncertain. Looked up from germline, CDR1 is SGHTA and CDR2 is FQGTGA. The CDR3 is 14 residues long. Trimming removed 3 bases from V and 6 bases from J, with 14 bases in between. The CDR3 nucleotides read TGTGCCAGCAGCTTTGGAGACACCCAGGATGGCTACACCTTC. Protein product: CASSFGDTQDGYTF.

Concerning this clone: The sample carries other DNA sequences with the same CDR3. The chain employs TRBV27 and TRBJ2-7, with 7 bases identical to TRBD2. Germline V lookup: CDR1 MNHEY, CDR2 SMNVEV (reference sequence). The junction had 10 bases not matched to a gene; V was cut back by 7 bases and J by 7 bases. CDR3 size: 13 residues. The CDR3 is CASTLSGGGEQYF. The CDR3 coding sequence is TGTGCCAGCACCCTAAGTGGGGGAGGGGAGCAGTACTTC.

The V call is TRBV5-5, the J call TRBJ2-1; TRBD2 agrees at 14 bases. V gave up 0 bases and J gave up 10 bases; unmatched junction bases: 6. Germline lookup yields CDR1 SGHKS and CDR2 YYEKEE (reference sequence). The CDR3 has 16 amino acids. The CDR3 DNA is TGTGCCAGCAGCTTGGCGGGACTAGCGGGAGCGCCAGAGCAGTTCTTC. It specifies CASSLAGLAGAPEQFF.

This clone was picked up a small number of times. This sequence joins TRBV27 and TRBJ1-5; the D is unclear. The CDR3 sequence is 13 residues long. With 2 bases removed from V and 2 bases from J, the gap between germline ends came to 4 bases. In germline, CDR1 is MNHEY, CDR2 SMNVEV (reference sequence). DNA of the CDR3: TGTGCCAGCAGTTTACAGGGCAATCAGCCCCAGCATTTT. This codes for CASSLQGNQPQHF.

This clone has at least ten counts. The chain carries TRBV6-6 and TRBJ2-1; the D gene could be TRBD1 or TRBD2 (6 bases each). Trimming removed 10 bases from V and 6 bases from J, with 16 bases in between. From germline, CDR1 is MNHNY and CDR2 SVGAGI (reference sequence). This CDR3 has 13 residues. CDR3 region: CAIKGGGANEQFF. The CDR3 bases are TGTGCCATCAAGGGGGGCGGTGCCAATGAGCAGTTCTTC.

The genes are TRBV7-9 and TRBJ2-3; unclear D gene. With 0 bases removed from V and 1 base from J, the gap between germline ends came to 11 bases. Germline V gene lookup returns CDR1 SEHNR and CDR2 FQNEAQ (reference sequence). This CDR3 region has 16 residues. Here the CDR3 DNA reads TGTGCCAGCAGCTTAGCCCACGGTGGGGGCACAGATACGCAGTATTTT. Its protein is CASSLAHGGGTDTQYF.

This rearrangement joins TRBV5-4 to TRBJ1-2; the match to TRBD1 covers 9 bases. V shed 4 bases, J shed 3 bases, and the junction held 10 bases outside the gene matches. Germline V gene sequence: CDR1 SGHNT, CDR2 YYREEE (reference sequence). This CDR3 has 16 residues. The CDR3 sequence is CASSQDGDREDYGYTF. CDR3 DNA sequence: TGTGCCAGCAGCCAAGATGGGGACAGGGAGGACTATGGCTACACCTTC.

The chain joins TRBV14 to TRBJ2-1; 9 bases match TRBD1. Germline V gene sequence: CDR1 SGHDN, CDR2 FVKESK. V trimming: 2 bases; J trimming: 3 bases; junction bases outside the gene matches: 5. The CDR3 runs to 16 residues. The DNA for the CDR3 is TGTGCCAGCAGCCAACCCGGGACAGGGTTCTACAATGAGCAGTTCTTC. Protein: CASSQPGTGFYNEQFF.

In its sample, this clone was seen a few times. This chain uses TRBV18 with TRBJ1-3; the D gene is possibly TRBD1 (6 bases). CDR1 and CDR2 (germline): KGHSH, LQKENI. The length of the CDR3 is 14 residues. V lost 6 bases and J 2 bases, leaving 11 bases between the germline ends. The CDR3 loop is CASSSQGTGNTIYF. The CDR3 bases are TGTGCCAGCTCGTCACAGGGTACTGGAAACACCATATATTTT.

This clone occurred a few times. The CDR3 reads CASSLEQGVAMNTEAFF. The CDR3 coding sequence is TGCGCCAGCAGCTTGGAGCAGGGGGTAGCCATGAACACTGAAGCTTTCTTT. The gene calls are TRBV5-1 and TRBJ1-1; TRBD1 aligns across 7 bases. CDR3 length: 17 amino acids. V was clipped by 0 bases and J by 0 bases; unmatched bases: 8. The germline V gene has CDR1 SGHRS and CDR2 YFSETQ.

The V call is TRBV6-4, the J call TRBJ1-1, with 7 bases fitting TRBD1. This CDR3 is built from 13 residues. CDR1 is MRHNA, CDR2 SNTAGT, per germline. V lost 3 bases to trimming and J lost 4 bases; unmatched junction nucleotides: 2. The CDR3 DNA follows: TGTGCCAGCAGTGAGGGACAGAGCACTGAAGCTTTCTTT. As protein: CASSEGQSTEAFF.

This clone showed up just a few times. V and J are TRBV5-4 and TRBJ2-3; 13 bases fit TRBD2. The CDR3 has 17 residues. With 4 bases clipped from V and 3 bases from J, the junction kept 8 bases outside the gene matches. CDR1 and CDR2 (germline): SGHNT, YYREEE (reference sequence). Written as DNA, the CDR3 is TGTGCCAGCAGCCGCGGCGGACTAGCGGGAGCGACAGATACGCAGTATTTT. Its protein is CASSRGGLAGATDTQYF.

The chain carries TRBV21-1 and TRBJ1-5; the DNA was not compared with TRBD1, the D call given in the table. TRBV21-1 is an annotated pseudogene. This CDR3 region has 15 residues. CDR3 in DNA: TGTGCCAGCTCTCCCCCAGGGGATAGCAATCAGCCCCAGCATTTT. The encoded protein is CASSPPGDSNQPQHF.

This clone came up once. Other DNA sequences of this sample code for an identical CDR3. The chain uses TRBV5-1 and TRBJ1-1; possible D gene TRBD1, 5 bases. Germline V gives CDR1 SGHRS, CDR2 YFSETQ. V was cut by 5 bases and J by 2 bases, with 10 bases left in between. The CDR3 runs 13 residues. CDR3 sequence reads: CASSFDRNTEAFF. The CDR3 DNA is TGCGCCAGCAGTTTTGACAGAAACACTGAAGCTTTCTTT.

V gene TRBV4-1 combines with J gene TRBJ1-4, with D possibly matching TRBD1 (5 bases). The CDR3 is made up of 15 amino acids. The germline V gene encodes CDR1 MGHRA and CDR2 YSYEKL. V was clipped by 0 bases and J by 8 bases, with 13 bases between them. CDR3 residues: CASSQEGQGTEKLFF. The CDR3 DNA is TGCGCCAGCAGCCAAGAAGGGCAGGGAACAGAAAAACTGTTTTTT.

The genes are TRBV7-2 and TRBJ1-6, with D possibly matching TRBD1 (5 bases). The length of the CDR3 is 14 residues. The V end lost 4 bases, the J end lost 9 bases, and 13 bases lay between the germline ends. CDR1 and CDR2 from the germline V gene are SGHTA and FQGNSA. The CDR3 DNA is TGTGCCAGCAGCTCGAGCAGGGAAGGTTCACCCCTCCACTTT. Its protein is CASSSSREGSPLHF.

Note on this clone: Other DNA sequences in this sample translate to the same CDR3. CDR3 sequence: CASSPATNQPQHF. The CDR3 DNA is TGTGCCAGCTCACCAGCCACAAATCAGCCCCAGCATTTT. The chain recombines TRBV18 with TRBJ1-5; D gene uncertain. V was shortened by 2 bases and J by 4 bases, with 6 bases between the two germline ends. The CDR3 contains 13 residues. The germline CDR1 and CDR2 sequences are KGHSH and LQKENI.

This clone turned up a few times. The CDR3 carries no conserved terminal phenylalanine or tryptophan, so it likely arises from a read error. The DNA is left out, because the CDR3 cannot be placed on it with certainty; the CDR3 is given as TCRdb lists it. J is TRBJ2-7 and V is TRBV21-1; the table calls TRBD2, which could not be checked here. TRBV21-1 is a known pseudogene. The CDR3 adds up to 12 amino acids, both ends counted. CDR3 sequence reads: CASSKTGDGGSG.

This clone appeared a few times. Other nucleotide sequences in the sample specify the same CDR3. The V gene is TRBV9, the J gene TRBJ1-2; D is uncertain. The germline V and J ends were trimmed by 0 bases and 6 bases, with 3 bases remaining between them. The length of the CDR3 is 11 residues. Germline CDR1 and CDR2: SGDLS and YYNGEE. The CDR3 DNA reads TGTGCCAGCAGCGTAGGGGATGGCTACACCTTC. This translates into CASSVGDGYTF.

This clone was seen a handful of times. The chain couples TRBV7-3 to TRBJ2-5; the D is unclear. The CDR3 runs 11 residues. The V gene lost 5 bases and the J gene lost 10 bases, with 11 bases spanning the gap. CDR1 is SGHTA and CDR2 is FQGTGA in the germline V gene. The CDR3 loop is CASSPLEIQYF. In DNA, the CDR3 is TGTGCCAGCAGCCCTCTGGAAATCCAGTACTTC.

This clone was detected only a few times. The gene calls are TRBV6-5 and TRBJ1-3; D is undetermined. The CDR3 has 15 residues. Trimming left V 2 bases short and J 0 bases short, with 8 bases between. Germline V lookup: CDR1 MNHEY, CDR2 SVGAGI. CDR3 DNA sequence: TGTGCCAGCAGTTACGAGGAGAGCTCTGGAAACACCATATATTTT. This gives the protein CASSYEESSGNTIYF.

The V and J genes are TRBV25-1 and TRBJ2-7; D may be TRBD1 or TRBD2 (5 bases each). CDR3 length: 15 amino acids. Per germline, CDR1 MGHDK and CDR2 SYGVNS. V lost 7 bases, J lost 6 bases, and 22 bases lay in between. The CDR3 protein is CASTPPGTSKGEQYF. The CDR3 DNA is TGTGCCAGCACTCCACCCGGGACCTCCAAAGGCGAGCAGTACTTC.

The chain carries TRBV5-1 and TRBJ2-1; possibly TRBD1 or TRBD2 for D (5 bases each). V shed 1 base and J shed 2 bases, with 10 bases lying between them. Germline CDR1 is SGHRS and CDR2 is YFSETQ. The CDR3 runs 15 residues. The CDR3 DNA is TGCGCCAGCAGCTTGTCTGGGGGAGCCTACAATGAGCAGTTCTTC. It yields the protein CASSLSGGAYNEQFF.

This chain links TRBV5-1 with TRBJ1-6; 8 bases align to TRBD1. V was pared by 4 bases and J by 8 bases, with 8 bases of the junction left unmatched. Germline loops: CDR1 SGHRS, CDR2 YFSETQ. This CDR3 comprises 15 residues. CDR3 loop: CASSPPGQADSPLHF. For the CDR3, the DNA is TGCGCCAGCAGCCCACCGGGACAGGCGGATTCACCCCTCCACTTT.